Following are 32 T cell receptor beta chains from one sample sequenced in a study of cytomegalovirus exposure and HLA in healthy donors (dated by TCRdb to the late 2010s). The receptor library was made with the immunoSEQ multiplex PCR assay. For the multiplex PCR, a mixture combining 60 forward primers for TCR Vbeta segments and 13 reverse primers for TCR Jbeta segments was used. TCRdb provides this immuneACCESS table in a form limited to in-frame rearrangements. Some clones are lacking; in checked studies, under half of them reflect an unresolved V gene, and why the rest are absent is not known. This sample holds about 160,000 clones; around 79% were observed only once. The ten largest make up over 2.5% of the sample. The sequenced sample consisted of PBMCs. The receptor source for this set is a female donor in good health and CMV-seronegative.

This clone was recorded once. This sequence joins TRBV7-8 and TRBJ2-7, with 7 bases matching TRBD1. The germline V gene encodes CDR1 SGHVS and CDR2 FQNEAQ. J gave up 5 bases and V 5 bases, and 9 bases lay outside the gene matches. The CDR3 has 14 residues. This CDR3 is CASSHPTGRHEQYF. DNA of the CDR3: TGTGCCAGCAGCCACCCGACAGGGCGGCACGAGCAGTACTTC.

The V gene is TRBV4-3, the J gene TRBJ2-2, with a possible D match to TRBD1 (5 bases). V was pared by 0 bases and J by 6 bases, with 14 bases between. The CDR3 loop spans 16 amino acids. Germline CDR1 LGHNA, CDR2 YSLEER. CDR3 region: CASSQDYSRVAGELFF. CDR3 nucleotide sequence: TGCGCCAGCAGCCAAGATTACAGCAGGGTGGCCGGGGAGCTGTTTTTT.

This chain uses TRBV5-8 with TRBJ2-1; 11 positions agree with TRBD2. V was pared by 10 bases and J by 7 bases, with 7 bases of the junction left unmatched. In germline, CDR1 is SGHTS, CDR2 YDEGEE. The CDR3 spans 13 residues. CDR3 DNA sequence: TGTGCCGGCTCTAGCGGGGGGAAGAATGAGCAGTTCTTC. This gives the protein CAGSSGGKNEQFF.

The gene calls are TRBV7-2 and TRBJ2-2; D is unclear. There are 14 residues in the CDR3. Germline V gene lookup returns CDR1 SGHTA and CDR2 FQGNSA. V was clipped by 4 bases and J by 1 base, with 7 bases between them. CDR3 residues: CASSSLLNTGELFF. The CDR3 nucleotides read TGTGCCAGCAGCTCCCTTCTGAACACCGGGGAGCTGTTTTTT. The variable domain in full, completed from reference TRBV7-2 and TRBJ2-2, reads GAGVSQSPSNKVTEKGKDVELRCDPISGHTALYWYRQSLGQGLEFLIYFQGNSAPDKSGLPSDRFSAERTGGSVSTLTIQRTQQEDSAVYLCASSSLLNTGELFFGEGSRLTVL.

This sequence joins TRBV14 and TRBJ1-1; D is unresolved. The CDR3 runs 14 residues. Germline CDR1 is SGHDN and CDR2 is FVKESK. Trimming cost V 4 bases and J 1 base, with 10 bases left between them. The CDR3 DNA sequence: TGTGCCAGCAGCCGGGAGACGGCGAACACTGAAGCTTTCTTT. Protein sequence: CASSRETANTEAFF.

This clone was observed once. Relative to the germline gene, one junction end is altered; a read error may explain this. The gene calls are TRBV7-9 and TRBJ1-4; D gene uncertain. The CDR3 length is 16 residues. CDR1 and CDR2 (germline): SEHNR, FQNEAQ (reference sequence). The CDR3 coding sequence is TGTTCCAGCAGCTCTCCCGAGAGGGCGACTAATGAAAAACTGTTTTTT. Residues: CSSSSPERATNEKLFF.

CDR3 region: CASSLGRSSETQYF. In DNA form, the CDR3 reads TGTGCCAGCAGCTTGGGGCGGAGTTCAGAGACCCAGTACTTC. The V gene is TRBV5-5, the J gene TRBJ2-5; no clear D gene. From germline, CDR1 is SGHKS and CDR2 YYEKEE (reference sequence). V dropped 0 bases and J dropped 4 bases, with 10 bases sitting between them. This CDR3 contains 14 residues.

The chain links TRBV7-2 to TRBJ2-7; a weak D match, TRBD2 (7 bases). CDR3 length: 14 amino acids. The germline CDR1 and CDR2 sequences are SGHTA and FQGNSA. With 4 bases removed from V and 1 base from J, the gap between germline ends came to 11 bases. This chain's CDR3 is CASSWGGGSYEQYF. The CDR3 DNA reads as TGTGCCAGCAGCTGGGGAGGGGGGTCCTACGAGCAGTACTTC. Complete variable domain (other parts from reference TRBV7-2 and TRBJ2-7): GAGVSQSPSNKVTEKGKDVELRCDPISGHTALYWYRQSLGQGLEFLIYFQGNSAPDKSGLPSDRFSAERTGGSVSTLTIQRTQQEDSAVYLCASSWGGGSYEQYFGPGTRLTVT.

As for this clone: One end of the junction does not line up with germline, which may come from a read error. The chain recombines TRBV7-7 with TRBJ2-3; TRBD2 matches at 7 bases. Germline V gene lookup returns CDR1 SSHAT and CDR2 FNYEAQ (reference sequence). CDR3 length equals 13 residues. This chain's CDR3 is CASSLNGGDTQYF. DNA of the CDR3: TGTGCTAGCAGTCTAAACGGGGGGGATACGCAGTATTTT.

J is TRBJ2-2 and V is TRBV18; TRBD1 matches 7 bases. CDR1 is KGHSH and CDR2 is LQKENI in the germline V gene. The CDR3 totals 15 residues. V shed 3 bases, J shed 3 bases, and the junction held 4 bases outside the gene matches. DNA of the CDR3: TGTGCCAGCTCACCGGACAGGTTGGACACCGGGGAGCTGTTTTTT. It is translated as CASSPDRLDTGELFF.

This chain joins TRBV6-5 and TRBJ2-3; 11 bases match TRBD2. This CDR3 spans 15 amino acids. Per the germline V gene, CDR1 is MNHEY and CDR2 is SVGAGI. The V gene end was trimmed by 6 bases and the J gene end by 6 bases; junction bases not matched to a gene: 8. The CDR3 nucleotides are TGTGCCAGCAGGCCGACTAGCGGGGCCCGGGATACGCAGTATTTT. Encoded protein: CASRPTSGARDTQYF.

The chain uses TRBV10-3 and TRBJ2-7, with TRBD2 as a possible D gene (6 bases). The V gene lost 3 bases and the J gene lost 2 bases, with 11 bases spanning the gap. This CDR3 spans 14 amino acids. Germline values: CDR1 ENHRY, CDR2 SYGVKD. The CDR3 is CAISDSGVAYEQYF. DNA for the CDR3: TGTGCCATCAGTGATTCGGGGGTGGCCTACGAGCAGTACTTC.

The chain couples TRBV10-3 to TRBJ2-1, with 10 bases aligning to TRBD1. J lost 5 bases, V lost 0 bases, and 10 bases had no gene match. Germline lookup yields CDR1 ENHRY and CDR2 SYGVKD. The CDR3 consists of 18 residues. CDR3 nucleotide sequence: TGTGCCATCAGTGAGTCGCCCTTAAGGGACAGGGGCAACAATGAGCAGTTCTTC. Protein product: CAISESPLRDRGNNEQFF.

This sequence joins TRBV30 and TRBJ2-3; 10 nucleotides line up with TRBD2. V shed 3 bases and J 2 bases; nucleotides not matched to a gene: 2. Germline CDR1 GTSNPN, CDR2 SVGIG (reference sequence). This CDR3 spans 14 amino acids. CDR3 residues: CAWSTSGDTDTQYF. CDR3 sequence (DNA): TGTGCCTGGAGCACTAGCGGGGACACAGATACGCAGTATTTT.

The V and J genes are TRBV19 and TRBJ2-3, with TRBD1 matching over 7 bases. J was trimmed by 0 bases and V by 8 bases; bases with no gene match: 8. The CDR3 spans 15 residues. The germline CDR1 and CDR2 sequences are LNHDA and SQIVND (reference sequence). CDR3 sequence: CASGSGTASTDTQYF. The CDR3 DNA follows: TGTGCCAGTGGCTCCGGGACAGCTAGCACAGATACGCAGTATTTT.

The chain has TRBV7-2 and TRBJ2-7; possibly TRBD1 for D (5 bases). The germline V gene has CDR1 SGHTA and CDR2 FQGNSA. Deletions cut 5 bases from V and 6 bases from J, with 26 bases between. This CDR3 is built from 17 residues. Here the CDR3 DNA reads TGTGCCAGCAGCCTGCTGACTGGGGCATCCCCACGGCCCGAGCAGTACTTC. Translating gives CASSLLTGASPRPEQYF.

The V and J genes are TRBV4-1 and TRBJ1-1; perhaps TRBD1 as D (5 bases). This CDR3 contains 16 residues. The V gene lost 4 bases and the J gene lost 3 bases, with 18 bases spanning the gap. Germline values: CDR1 MGHRA, CDR2 YSYEKL. The chain's CDR3 is CASSPRAGGGYTEAFF. DNA for the CDR3: TGCGCCAGCAGCCCTCGGGCAGGCGGGGGGTACACTGAAGCTTTCTTT.

This clone has only a few counts. The chain carries TRBV18 and TRBJ2-3; possible D gene TRBD2, 5 bases. Trimming pared 6 bases from V and 2 bases from J, leaving 18 bases between. The CDR3 is 16 residues long. Germline V gene lookup returns CDR1 KGHSH and CDR2 LQKENI. The CDR3 DNA reads TGTGCCAGCTCTCCGCGCTTAGAGCGGAACACAGATACGCAGTATTTT. Protein product: CASSPRLERNTDTQYF.

This rearrangement joins TRBV14 to TRBJ2-1, with a weak D call TRBD2 (6 bases). CDR1 is SGHDN and CDR2 is FVKESK in the germline V gene. CDR3 length: 15 residues. Trimming cost V 1 base and J 2 bases, with 9 bases left between them. CDR3 bases: TGTGCCAGCAGCCAAGGGGCGGGGACCTACAATGAGCAGTTCTTC. Amino acid sequence: CASSQGAGTYNEQFF. Combining the CDR3 with reference TRBV14 and TRBJ2-1 gives the whole variable domain EAGVTQFPSHSVIEKGQTVTLRCDPISGHDNLYWYRRVMGKEIKFLLHFVKESKQDESGMPNNRFLAERTGGTYSTLKVQPAELEDSGVYFCASSQGAGTYNEQFFGPGTRLTVL.

This clone showed up just once. The chain links TRBV6-1 to TRBJ1-1, with 7 bases lining up with TRBD1. V shed 7 bases and J 2 bases; nucleotides not matched to a gene: 7. CDR3 length: 14 residues. Germline-derived CDR1 and CDR2 are MNHNS and SASEGT. CDR3 in DNA: TGTGCCAGCACTTGGACAGGTTTAAACACTGAAGCTTTCTTT. Its protein product is CASTWTGLNTEAFF.

This clone has more than one count but fewer than ten. This CDR3 is CASSPRTSGYNEQFF. CDR3 sequence (DNA): TGTGCCAGCAGCCCACGTACTAGCGGCTACAATGAGCAGTTCTTC. This rearrangement joins TRBV7-2 to TRBJ2-1; 8 bases match TRBD2. Per the germline V gene, CDR1 is SGHTA and CDR2 is FQGNSA. The CDR3 length is 15 residues. Trimming removed 5 bases from V and 3 bases from J; junction bases left unmatched: 6.

The gene calls are TRBV6-5 and TRBJ1-2; TRBD1 aligns across 10 bases. With V trimmed by 4 bases and J by 4 bases, 6 bases remained unmatched. The CDR3 loop spans 15 amino acids. Germline CDR1 is MNHEY and CDR2 is SVGAGI. The CDR3 nucleotides read TGTGCCAGCAGTTCCCGGGACAGGGGCCTCTATGGCTACACCTTC. It specifies CASSSRDRGLYGYTF.

This clone showed up just once. V and J are TRBV4-3 and TRBJ2-6; TRBD1 might be the D (5 bases). The V and J ends lost 2 bases and 2 bases respectively, with 13 bases between them. The germline V gene encodes CDR1 LGHNA and CDR2 YSLEER. CDR3 length equals 17 residues. The CDR3 nucleotides are TGCGCCAGCAGCCAACAGACAGTGTCGGCTGGGGCCAACGTCCTGACTTTC. Translation: CASSQQTVSAGANVLTF.

This clone appeared a single time. The chain employs TRBV30 and TRBJ1-2; D gene unclear. V lost 0 bases, J lost 2 bases, and 16 bases lay in between. This CDR3 is built from 16 residues. From germline, CDR1 is GTSNPN and CDR2 SVGIG (reference sequence). The CDR3 loop is CAWSVPGGSSNYGYTF. The CDR3 region has the DNA TGTGCCTGGAGTGTACCGGGTGGGAGCTCCAACTATGGCTACACCTTC.

V is TRBV6-5 and J is TRBJ1-1; tentatively, D is TRBD1 (5 bases). CDR1 MNHEY and CDR2 SVGAGI come from the germline V gene. The V gene lost 0 bases and the J gene lost 11 bases, with 13 bases spanning the gap. This CDR3 has 13 residues. The CDR3 DNA sequence: TGTGCCAGCAGTTACTCGGGGGGTGGCTCGGCTTTCTTT. Translation: CASSYSGGGSAFF.

This chain uses TRBV28 with TRBJ2-7; 8 bases fit TRBD1. Germline assignment: CDR1 MDHEN and CDR2 SYDVKM. Germline trimming cut 2 bases from V and 6 bases from J; bases unmatched to any gene: 12. The CDR3 loop spans 16 amino acids. CDR3 sequence (DNA): TGTGCCAGCAGTTTACCCCCGGGACAGGCTCGCCCCGAGCAGTACTTC. Amino acid sequence: CASSLPPGQARPEQYF.

The gene calls are TRBV7-2 and TRBJ2-7; 8 bases align to TRBD1. The junction had 9 bases not matched to a gene; V was cut back by 5 bases and J by 9 bases. CDR1 and CDR2 (germline): SGHTA, FQGNSA. The CDR3 runs to 13 residues. CDR3 coding DNA: TGTGCCAGCAGCCCGCGAACAGGGGGTTGGCAGTACTTC. It encodes CASSPRTGGWQYF.

The chain employs TRBV7-2 and TRBJ2-2; 14 bases line up with TRBD2. This CDR3 is 18 amino acids long. Unmatched junction bases numbered 9, after V lost 5 bases and J lost 4 bases. Germline-derived CDR1 and CDR2 are SGHTA and FQGNSA. The CDR3 protein is CASSPSRLAGGITGELFF. CDR3 bases: TGTGCCAGCAGCCCCTCTCGACTAGCGGGAGGGATCACCGGGGAGCTGTTTTTT.

The J gene is TRBJ2-7, the V gene TRBV27; TRBD2 aligns across 9 bases. Per the germline V gene, CDR1 is MNHEY and CDR2 is SMNVEV (reference sequence). Germline trimming cut 4 bases from V and 2 bases from J; bases unmatched to any gene: 9. The CDR3 is 16 amino acids. CDR3 sequence: CASSSLGAGGTYEQYF. The CDR3 coding sequence is TGTGCCAGCAGTTCCTTAGGGGCGGGGGGGACCTACGAGCAGTACTTC.

This sequence joins TRBV28 and TRBJ1-5; 10 bases map to TRBD1. V shed 7 bases, J shed 0 bases, and the junction held 21 bases outside the gene matches. Per germline, CDR1 MDHEN and CDR2 SYDVKM. This CDR3 contains 21 residues. The chain's CDR3 is CASTGFPGQGWGGYSNQPQHF. DNA for the CDR3: TGTGCCAGCACCGGATTCCCGGGACAGGGGTGGGGAGGATATAGCAATCAGCCCCAGCATTTT. Based on the CDR3 plus reference TRBV28 and TRBJ1-5, the full variable domain is DVKVTQSSRYLVKRTGEKVFLECVQDMDHENMFWYRQDPGLGLRLIYFSYDVKMKEKGDIPEGYSVSREKKERFSLILESASTNQTSMYLCASTGFPGQGWGGYSNQPQHFGDGTRLSIL.

This chain links TRBV7-9 with TRBJ2-7; maybe TRBD1 (6 bases). The V and J ends lost 3 bases and 4 bases respectively, with 22 bases between them. The CDR3 loop spans 17 amino acids. Germline lookup yields CDR1 SEHNR and CDR2 FQNEAQ (reference sequence). In DNA form, the CDR3 reads TGTGCCAGCAGCTTTCGGGAAACAGGGCCCCGTCCTTACGAGCAGTACTTC. Translated, it gives CASSFRETGPRPYEQYF.

J is TRBJ2-5 and V is TRBV13, with D possibly TRBD1 on 5 matching bases. Per the germline V gene, CDR1 is PRHDT and CDR2 is FYEKMQ (reference sequence). V was pared by 2 bases and J by 1 base, with 8 bases between. The CDR3 is 14 residues long. CDR3 nucleotides: TGTGCCAGCAGCTTACGACAGTCCCAAGAGACCCAGTACTTC. Translation: CASSLRQSQETQYF.